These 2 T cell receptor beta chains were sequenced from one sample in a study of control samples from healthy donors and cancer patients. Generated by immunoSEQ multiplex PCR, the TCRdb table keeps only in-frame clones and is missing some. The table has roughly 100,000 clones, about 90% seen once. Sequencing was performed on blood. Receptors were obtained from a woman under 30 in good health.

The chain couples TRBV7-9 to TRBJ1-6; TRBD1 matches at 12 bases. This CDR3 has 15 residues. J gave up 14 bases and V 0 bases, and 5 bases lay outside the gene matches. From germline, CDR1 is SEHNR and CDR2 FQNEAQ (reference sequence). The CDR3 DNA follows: TGTGCCAGCAGCTTAGCCGGGACAGGGGGCAGATCCCTCCACTTT. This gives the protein CASSLAGTGGRSLHF. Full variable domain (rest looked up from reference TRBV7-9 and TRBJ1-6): DTGVSQNPRHKITKRGQNVTFRCDPISEHNRLYWYRQTLGQGPEFLTYFQNEAQLEKSRLLSDRFSAERPKGSFSTLEIQRTEQGDSAMYLCASSLAGTGGRSLHFGNGTRLTVT.

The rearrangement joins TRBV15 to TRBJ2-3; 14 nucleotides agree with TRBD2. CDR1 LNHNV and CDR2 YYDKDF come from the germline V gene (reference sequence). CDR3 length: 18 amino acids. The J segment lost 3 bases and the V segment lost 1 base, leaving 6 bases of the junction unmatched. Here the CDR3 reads CATSRGLAGGPGTDTQYF. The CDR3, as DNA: TGTGCCACCAGCAGAGGACTAGCGGGAGGGCCAGGGACAGATACGCAGTATTTT.